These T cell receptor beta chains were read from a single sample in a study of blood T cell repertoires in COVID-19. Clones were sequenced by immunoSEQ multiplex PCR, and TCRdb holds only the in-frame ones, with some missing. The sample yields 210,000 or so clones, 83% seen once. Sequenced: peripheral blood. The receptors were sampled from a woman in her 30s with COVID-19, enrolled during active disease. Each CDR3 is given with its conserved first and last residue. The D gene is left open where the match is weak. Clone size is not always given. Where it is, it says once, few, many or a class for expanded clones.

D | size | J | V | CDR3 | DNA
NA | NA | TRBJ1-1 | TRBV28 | CASSLPDTEAFF | TGTGCCAGCAGCCTCCCCGACACTGAAGCTTTCTTT
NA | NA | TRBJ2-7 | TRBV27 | CASSFSRAYEQYF | TGTGCCAGCAGTTTCAGCAGGGCCTACGAGCAGTACTTC
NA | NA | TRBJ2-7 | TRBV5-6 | CASSSHGYEQYF | TGTGCCAGCAGCTCCCACGGGTACGAGCAGTACTTC
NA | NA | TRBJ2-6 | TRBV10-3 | CAISESGRALSGANVLTF | TGTGCCATCAGTGAGTCCGGCAGGGCATTATCTGGGGCCAACGTCCTGACTTTC
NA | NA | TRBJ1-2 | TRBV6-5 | CASSYSYREGYGYTF | TGTGCCAGCAGTTACTCCTACAGGGAGGGCTATGGCTACACCTTC
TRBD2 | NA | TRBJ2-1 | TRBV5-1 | CASSPIPSGGGNEQFF | TGCGCCAGCAGCCCCATTCCTAGCGGGGGGGGAAATGAGCAGTTCTTC
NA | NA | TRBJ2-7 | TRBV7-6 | CASSLVASGYEQYF | TGTGCCAGCAGCTTAGTGGCTTCGGGCTACGAGCAGTACTTC
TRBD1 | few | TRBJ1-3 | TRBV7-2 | CASSRRTGSGNTIYF | TGTGCCAGCAGTCGAAGGACAGGGAGTGGAAACACCATATATTTT
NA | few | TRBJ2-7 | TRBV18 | CASSRTESSYEQYF | TGTGCCAGCTCAAGGACAGAAAGCTCCTACGAGCAGTACTTC
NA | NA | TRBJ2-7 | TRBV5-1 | CASSLGAGYGEQYF | TGCGCCAGCAGCTTAGGTGCAGGGTACGGCGAGCAGTACTTC
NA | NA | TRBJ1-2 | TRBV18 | CASSRPGQTNYGYTF | TGTGCCAGCTCACGTCCGGGACAAACTAACTATGGCTACACCTTC
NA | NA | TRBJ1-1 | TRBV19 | CASSTVGTPNTEAFF | TGTGCCAGTAGTACAGTCGGGACACCAAACACTGAAGCTTTCTTT
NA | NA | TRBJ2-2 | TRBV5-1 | CASSLGQGQVATGELFF | TGCGCCAGCAGCTTGGGGCAGGGGCAGGTGGCCACCGGGGAGCTGTTTTTT
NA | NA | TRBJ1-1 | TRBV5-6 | CASSLSHTEAFF | TGTGCCAGCAGCTTATCTCACACTGAAGCTTTCTTT
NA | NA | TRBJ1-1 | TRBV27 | CASSLLLDRPTEAFF | TGTGCCAGCAGTCTCTTACTAGACAGGCCCACTGAAGCTTTCTTT
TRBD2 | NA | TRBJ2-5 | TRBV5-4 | CASSPTSGGETQYF | TGTGCCAGCAGCCCAACTAGCGGGGGTGAGACCCAGTACTTC
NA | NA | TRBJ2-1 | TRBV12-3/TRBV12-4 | CASRQGYEQFF | TGTGCCAGCAGGCAGGGTTATGAGCAGTTCTTC
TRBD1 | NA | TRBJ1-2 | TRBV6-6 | CASSYEQGALVYGYTF | TGTGCCAGCAGTTACGAACAGGGGGCGCTTGTTTATGGCTACACCTTC
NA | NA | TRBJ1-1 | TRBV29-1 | CSVTGTTNSVNTEAFF | TGCAGCGTAACCGGGACAACTAATTCAGTGAACACTGAAGCTTTCTTT
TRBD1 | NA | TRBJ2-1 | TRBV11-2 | CASSFRQGHEQFF | TGTGCCAGCAGCTTCAGACAGGGCCATGAGCAGTTCTTC
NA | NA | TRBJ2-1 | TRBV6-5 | CATTRRSYNEQFF | TGTGCCACCACGCGGCGGTCTTACAATGAGCAGTTCTTC
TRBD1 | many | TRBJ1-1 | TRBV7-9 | CASRFTGGSTEAFF | TGTGCCAGCAGATTTACAGGGGGATCGACTGAAGCTTTCTTT
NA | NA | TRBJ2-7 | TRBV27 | CASRAPPFYEQYF | TGTGCCAGCAGAGCTCCCCCGTTTTACGAGCAGTACTTC
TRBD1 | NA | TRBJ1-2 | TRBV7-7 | CASSLVHYRDRPSLNYGYTF | TGTGCCAGCAGCTTAGTACACTACCGGGACAGGCCCTCCCTTAACTATGGCTACACCTTC
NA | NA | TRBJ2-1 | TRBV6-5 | CASSGYLNEQFF | TGTGCCAGCAGCGGGTACCTAAATGAGCAGTTCTTC
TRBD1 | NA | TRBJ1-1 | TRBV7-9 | CASSLGTGMNTEAFF | TGTGCCAGCAGCTTAGGGACAGGGATGAACACTGAAGCTTTCTTT
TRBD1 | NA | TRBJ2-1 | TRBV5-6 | CASSFWTGGMHNEQFF | TGTGCCAGCAGCTTCTGGACAGGGGGGATGCACAATGAGCAGTTCTTC
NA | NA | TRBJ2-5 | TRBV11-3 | CASSLQGGETQYF | TGTGCCAGCAGCTTACAAGGGGGAGAGACCCAGTACTTC
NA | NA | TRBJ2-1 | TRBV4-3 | CASSQGASGEQFF | TGCGCCAGCAGCCAAGGGGCGAGTGGGGAGCAGTTCTTC
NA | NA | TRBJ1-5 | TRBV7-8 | CASSLANSNQPQHF | TGTGCCAGCAGCTTAGCTAATAGCAATCAGCCCCAGCATTTT
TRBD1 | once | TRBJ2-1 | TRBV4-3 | CASSQEGQGADEQFF | TGCGCCAGCAGCCAAGAAGGACAGGGGGCCGATGAGCAGTTCTTC
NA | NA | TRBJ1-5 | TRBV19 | CASRPRDFSNQPQHF | TGTGCCAGTAGACCTCGGGACTTTAGCAATCAGCCCCAGCATTTT
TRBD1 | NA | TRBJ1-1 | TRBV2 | CASRDRGGPEAFF | TGTGCCAGCAGGGACAGGGGGGGCCCTGAAGCTTTCTTT
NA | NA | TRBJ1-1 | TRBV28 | CASRTSAEAFF | TGTGCCAGCAGGACTAGCGCTGAAGCTTTCTTT
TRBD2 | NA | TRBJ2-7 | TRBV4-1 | CASSPGTSGRGGYEQYF | TGCGCCAGCAGCCCCGGGACTAGCGGGAGGGGTGGCTACGAGCAGTACTTC
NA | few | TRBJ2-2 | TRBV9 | CASTKGPNTGELFF | TGTGCCAGCACTAAGGGGCCGAACACCGGGGAGCTGTTTTTT
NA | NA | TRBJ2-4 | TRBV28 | CARHIYLRVSKNIQYF | TGTGCCAGACATATATACCTCAGGGTTAGCAAAAACATTCAGTACTTC
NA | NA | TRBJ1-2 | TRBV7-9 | CASSLDSGSGGGYTF | TGTGCCAGCAGCTTAGACTCCGGCTCCGGCGGTGGCTACACCTTC
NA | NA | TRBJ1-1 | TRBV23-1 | CASSQKWATNTEAFF | TGCGCCAGCAGTCAAAAATGGGCTACGAACACTGAAGCTTTCTTT
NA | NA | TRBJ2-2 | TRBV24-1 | CATSDLESTGELFF | TGTGCCACCAGTGATTTAGAGAGCACCGGGGAGCTGTTTTTT
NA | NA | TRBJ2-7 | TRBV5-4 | CASSLGTAAYEQYF | TGTGCCAGCAGCTTGGGGACAGCAGCCTACGAGCAGTACTTC
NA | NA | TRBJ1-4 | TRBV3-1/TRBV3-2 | CASSQPIDRHLLFF | TGTGCCAGCAGCCAACCGATAGACAGGCATCTACTGTTTTTT
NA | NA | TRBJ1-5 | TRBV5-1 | CASSLAAGSNQPQHF | TGCGCCAGCAGCTTGGCGGCAGGCAGCAATCAGCCCCAGCATTTT
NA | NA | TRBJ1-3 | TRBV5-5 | CASSGGSGSGNTIYF | TGTGCCAGCAGCGGCGGCTCAGGGTCTGGAAACACCATATATTTT
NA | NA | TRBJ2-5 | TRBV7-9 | CASSLGPQGYVTQYF | TGTGCCAGCAGCTTAGGGCCTCAGGGGTACGTGACCCAGTACTTC
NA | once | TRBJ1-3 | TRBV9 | CASSVASQGGGNTIYF | TGTGCCAGCAGCGTAGCTTCTCAGGGAGGGGGAAACACCATATATTTT
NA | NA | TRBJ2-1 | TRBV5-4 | CASSLGGPSYNEQFF | TGTGCCAGCAGCTTGGGCGGGCCCTCCTACAATGAGCAGTTCTTC
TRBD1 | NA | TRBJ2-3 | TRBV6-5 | CASRSPGQGLHTQYF | TGTGCCAGCAGATCCCCGGGACAGGGGTTACATACGCAGTATTTT
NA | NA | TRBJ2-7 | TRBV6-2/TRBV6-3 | CASSYPGEDPFSYEQYF | TGTGCCAGCAGTTACCCCGGGGAGGACCCGTTCTCCTACGAGCAGTACTTC
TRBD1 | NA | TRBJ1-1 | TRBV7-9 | CASSLPGGLNTEAFF | TGTGCCAGCAGCTTACCAGGGGGATTAAACACTGAAGCTTTCTTT
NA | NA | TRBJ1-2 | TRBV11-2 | CASSLNGNYGYTF | TGTGCCAGCAGCTTAAACGGGAACTATGGCTACACCTTC
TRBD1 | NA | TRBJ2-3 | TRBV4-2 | CASSQDSQDRGFGDTQYF | TGTGCCAGCAGCCAAGATTCCCAGGACAGGGGGTTCGGAGATACGCAGTATTTT
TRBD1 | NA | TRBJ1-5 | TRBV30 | CAWSGRGSDSNQPQHF | TGTGCCTGGAGTGGCAGGGGGTCGGATAGCAATCAGCCCCAGCATTTT
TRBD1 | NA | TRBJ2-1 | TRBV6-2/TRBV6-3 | CASSPLPGTEGIHNEQFF | TGTGCCAGCAGCCCCCTTCCCGGGACAGAAGGAATTCACAATGAGCAGTTCTTC
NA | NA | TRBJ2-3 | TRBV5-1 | CASSLDNSGTDTQYF | TGCGCCAGCAGCTTGGACAATTCAGGCACAGATACGCAGTATTTT
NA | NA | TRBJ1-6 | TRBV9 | CASSIGRLEDSPLHF | TGTGCCAGCAGCATTGGGCGATTGGAGGATTCACCCCTCCACTTT
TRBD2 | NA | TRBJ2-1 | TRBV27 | CAIVSGSNEQFF | TGTGCCATCGTTAGCGGGAGTAATGAGCAGTTCTTC
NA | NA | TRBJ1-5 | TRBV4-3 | CASSQEGPGGPQHF | TGCGCCAGCAGCCAAGAGGGGCCGGGAGGCCCCCAGCATTTT
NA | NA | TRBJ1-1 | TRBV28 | CASSPTVNTEAFF | TGTGCCAGCAGTCCGACAGTGAACACTGAAGCTTTCTTT
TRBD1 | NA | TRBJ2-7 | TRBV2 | CASSFLTGGSDEQYF | TGTGCCAGCAGTTTCCTGACAGGGGGCAGCGACGAGCAGTACTTC